Following are 26 T cell receptor beta chains from one sample sequenced in a study of blood T cell repertoires in COVID-19. Profiling relied on immunoSEQ multiplex PCR, and the TCRdb table lists in-frame clones only, not all of them. The table has about 260,000 clones, more than 75% seen once. The material sequenced was peripheral blood. The receptor source for this set is a woman aged 40-49 years who had recovered from COVID-19.

This rearrangement joins TRBV12-3 or TRBV12-4 to TRBJ1-2; 7 bases align to TRBD1. J was trimmed by 4 bases and V by 6 bases; bases with no gene match: 5. The CDR3 covers 13 residues. This chain's CDR3 is CASSRDSGYGYTF. As DNA, the CDR3 is TGTGCCAGCAGCCGGGACAGCGGCTATGGCTACACCTTC.

The rearrangement uses TRBV13 and TRBJ1-1; TRBD1 is a possible D gene (6 bases). The V end lost 1 base, the J end lost 3 bases, and 15 bases lay between the germline ends. The CDR3 runs 16 residues. CDR1 is PRHDT and CDR2 is FYEKMQ in the germline V gene (reference sequence). In DNA, the CDR3 is TGTGCCAGCAGCTTAGAGGGCGGGGGGGCGGACACTGAAGCTTTCTTT. Translated: CASSLEGGGADTEAFF.

The chain links TRBV5-4 to TRBJ2-5; 8 bases map to TRBD1. Germline-derived CDR1 and CDR2 are SGHNT and YYREEE (reference sequence). V was clipped by 4 bases and J by 9 bases; unmatched bases: 14. This CDR3 region has 15 residues. The CDR3 DNA reads as TGTGCCAGCAGCCCCGAAGGGACAGGTCAGGGGCCCCAGTACTTC. Translation gives CASSPEGTGQGPQYF.

The chain combines TRBV7-9 with TRBJ1-2; D might be TRBD1 (6 bases). The CDR3 has 15 amino acids. Germline CDR1 and CDR2: SEHNR and FQNEAQ (reference sequence). V shed 1 base and J shed 0 bases, with 9 bases lying between them. CDR3 in amino acids: CASSLEAGANYGYTF. CDR3 in DNA: TGTGCCAGCAGCTTAGAGGCAGGGGCTAACTATGGCTACACCTTC.

This clone was detected once. The CDR3 is CASSVITGGGYYGYTF. The CDR3 nucleotides read TGTGCCAGTAGTGTAATTACAGGGGGCGGCTACTATGGCTACACCTTC. The V call is TRBV19, the J call TRBJ1-2, with 9 bases fitting TRBD1. Germline assignment: CDR1 LNHDA and CDR2 SQIVND (reference sequence). The V and J ends lost 5 bases and 3 bases, in that order; junction bases with no gene match: 10. The length of the CDR3 is 16 residues.

V gene TRBV6-1 combines with J gene TRBJ1-2, with a possible D match to TRBD1 (6 bases). V was clipped by 1 base and J by 5 bases, with 14 bases between them. This CDR3 is built from 15 residues. The germline V gene has CDR1 MNHNS and CDR2 SASEGT. The CDR3 sequence: CASSEGGPPNYGYTF. Here the CDR3 DNA reads TGTGCCAGCAGTGAAGGGGGGCCCCCGAATTATGGCTACACCTTC.

This clone showed up just once. The chain employs TRBV7-2 and TRBJ1-1; tentative D call: TRBD1 (6 bases). From germline, CDR1 is SGHTA and CDR2 FQGNSA. The CDR3 loop spans 14 amino acids. V was clipped by 2 bases and J by 7 bases, with 14 bases between them. The CDR3 nucleotides are TGTGCCAGCAGCTTATCCCTCGGACAGAGTGAAGCTTTCTTT. This encodes CASSLSLGQSEAFF.

The rearrangement joins TRBV3-1 (or the pseudogene TRBV3-2) to TRBJ1-1; 7 bases align to TRBD1. The CDR3 loop spans 12 amino acids. The J segment lost 7 bases and the V segment lost 6 bases, leaving 5 bases of the junction unmatched. Germline V gives CDR1 LGHDT, CDR2 YNNKEL (reference sequence). The CDR3 region is CASRFNRGEAFF. The CDR3 coding sequence is TGTGCCAGCAGATTCAACAGGGGTGAAGCTTTCTTT.

This rearrangement joins TRBV9 to TRBJ1-1; the match to TRBD1 covers 9 bases. Trimming cost V 4 bases and J 5 bases; bases outside gene matches: 6. Per germline, CDR1 SGDLS and CDR2 YYNGEE. CDR3 length equals 14 residues. Written as DNA, the CDR3 is TGTGCCAGCAGCAAGGACAGGGGAGAAACTGAAGCTTTCTTT. Translating it yields CASSKDRGETEAFF.

This sequence joins TRBV7-2 and TRBJ1-1; unclear D gene. V gave up 1 base and J gave up 0 bases, with 6 bases separating them. Germline loops: CDR1 SGHTA, CDR2 FQGNSA. The CDR3 covers 14 residues. The CDR3 spells CASSLVQMNTEAFF. CDR3 bases: TGTGCCAGCAGCTTAGTGCAGATGAACACTGAAGCTTTCTTT. Based on the CDR3 plus reference TRBV7-2 and TRBJ1-1, the full variable domain is GAGVSQSPSNKVTEKGKDVELRCDPISGHTALYWYRQSLGQGLEFLIYFQGNSAPDKSGLPSDRFSAERTGGSVSTLTIQRTQQEDSAVYLCASSLVQMNTEAFFGQGTRLTVV.

The chain is built from TRBV19 and TRBJ1-4; TRBD1 aligns across 7 bases. The germline V gene has CDR1 LNHDA and CDR2 SQIVND (reference sequence). This CDR3 is 14 amino acids long. V dropped 6 bases and J dropped 10; count of bases not matched to a gene: 11. In nucleotides, the CDR3 is TGTGCCAGTAGGAAAACAGACAGGGCGGGAAAACTGTTTTTT. Protein sequence: CASRKTDRAGKLFF. Using reference TRBV19 and TRBJ1-4 for the parts outside the CDR3, the full variable domain is DGGITQSPKYLFRKEGQNVTLSCEQNLNHDAMYWYRQDPGQGLRLIYYSQIVNDFQKGDIAEGYSVSREKKESFPLTVTSAQKNPTAFYLCASRKTDRAGKLFFGSGTQLSVL.

The chain links TRBV7-2 to TRBJ1-2; TRBD1 matches at 10 bases. The length of the CDR3 is 15 residues. The germline V gene has CDR1 SGHTA and CDR2 FQGNSA. Losses at the gene ends were 5 bases for V and 1 base for J; bases not matched to a gene: 4. The CDR3 loop reads CASSPGTGVNYGYTF. The CDR3 bases are TGTGCCAGCAGCCCCGGGACAGGGGTTAACTATGGCTACACCTTC.

The chain uses TRBV7-9 and TRBJ1-1; no clear D. Germline CDR1 is SEHNR and CDR2 is FQNEAQ (reference sequence). CDR3 size: 14 residues. Trimming left V 5 bases short and J 5 bases short, with 15 bases between. Here the CDR3 reads CASSPKRTVTEAFF. The CDR3 nucleotides read TGTGCCAGCAGCCCCAAGAGAACGGTAACTGAAGCTTTCTTT.

V usage is TRBV18 and J usage is TRBJ2-2; the match to TRBD2 covers 7 bases. The CDR3 runs 17 residues. The J segment lost 0 bases and the V segment lost 3 bases, leaving 7 bases of the junction unmatched. Germline V gene data show CDR1 as KGHSH and CDR2 as LQKENI. CDR3 residues: CASSPTVAGTNTGELFF. The CDR3 DNA sequence: TGTGCCAGCTCACCGACCGTAGCGGGTACGAACACCGGGGAGCTGTTTTTT. Filled out from reference TRBV18 and TRBJ2-2, the complete variable domain reads NAGVMQNPRHLVRRRGQEARLRCSPMKGHSHVYWYRQLPEEGLKFMVYLQKENIIDESGMPKERFSAEFPKEGPSILRIQQVVRGDSAAYFCASSPTVAGTNTGELFFGEGSRLTVL.

V gene TRBV19 combines with J gene TRBJ2-7; 7 bases agree with TRBD1. The CDR3 extends over 14 amino acids. Germline CDR1 LNHDA, CDR2 SQIVND (reference sequence). Trimming took 6 bases from V and 5 from J; bases not matched to a gene: 10. As DNA, the CDR3 is TGTGCCAGTAGAGGGACAGTCCCAAGGAACGAGCAGTACTTC. Translating gives CASRGTVPRNEQYF.

This clone was detected a few times. The chain employs TRBV5-4 and TRBJ2-1, with 10 bases identical to TRBD2. V lost 4 bases and J lost 7; bases outside the gene matches: 14. This CDR3 comprises 17 residues. Germline assignment: CDR1 SGHNT and CDR2 YYREEE (reference sequence). The CDR3 DNA reads TGTGCCAGCAGCCCCACAGGCCCAGCGGGGGGGCCAAATGAGCAGTTCTTC. It translates to CASSPTGPAGGPNEQFF.

The chain has TRBV11-2 and TRBJ2-1, with TRBD2 matching over 7 bases. CDR3 length equals 17 residues. Germline V gives CDR1 SGHAT, CDR2 FQNNGV. The trim removed 5 bases at V and 5 bases at J, leaving 15 bases unmatched. The CDR3: CASSPKMGGGRNNEQFF. As DNA, the CDR3 is TGTGCCAGCAGCCCAAAAATGGGGGGGGGAAGGAACAATGAGCAGTTCTTC.

The genes are TRBV14 and TRBJ1-3; 8 bases fit TRBD1. Looked up from germline, CDR1 is SGHDN and CDR2 is FVKESK. The CDR3 has 15 residues. Trimming at V came to 3 bases and at J to 4 bases, leaving 5 bases not matched to a gene. In DNA, the CDR3 is TGTGCCAGCAGCCACCCCCGGGACAGGGGAAACACCATATATTTT. This sequence encodes CASSHPRDRGNTIYF.

This chain connects TRBV6-1 to TRBJ2-5; D is uncertain. The CDR3 consists of 12 residues. Looked up from germline, CDR1 is MNHNS and CDR2 is SASEGT. Trimming left V 1 base short and J 5 bases short, with 5 bases between. CDR3: CASSEGRETQYF. Written as DNA, the CDR3 is TGTGCCAGCAGTGAAGGTCGGGAGACCCAGTACTTC.

This rearrangement joins TRBV2 to TRBJ1-2; 7 bases map to TRBD1. Trimming removed 6 bases from V and 4 bases from J; junction bases left unmatched: 8. Germline V lookup: CDR1 SNHLY, CDR2 FYNNEI. This CDR3 spans 14 amino acids. The CDR3 bases are TGTGCCAGCAGATACAGGGGACTCGGCTATGGCTACACCTTC. Residues: CASRYRGLGYGYTF. Supplemented by reference TRBV2 and TRBJ1-2, the full variable domain reads EPEVTQTPSHQVTQMGQEVILRCVPISNHLYFYWYRQILGQKVEFLVSFYNNEISEKSEIFDDQFSVERPDGSNFTLKIRSTKLEDSAMYFCASRYRGLGYGYTFGSGTRLTVV.

This clone was counted only a few times. The chain uses TRBV4-1 and TRBJ2-7, with 10 bases identical to TRBD1. Looked up from germline, CDR1 is MGHRA and CDR2 is YSYEKL. V shed 0 bases and J 2 bases; nucleotides not matched to a gene: 4. This CDR3 has 16 residues. The CDR3 DNA reads as TGCGCCAGCAGCCAAGATCCTGGACAGGGGGCCTACGAGCAGTACTTC. It encodes CASSQDPGQGAYEQYF.

V gene TRBV10-3 combines with J gene TRBJ2-2; TRBD2 matches at 12 bases. This CDR3 spans 15 amino acids. From germline, CDR1 is ENHRY and CDR2 SYGVKD. Unmatched junction bases numbered 6, after V lost 8 bases and J lost 5 bases. CDR3 sequence (DNA): TGTGCCATCTCCCGACTAGCGGGGGTAACCGGGGAGCTGTTTTTT. Protein: CAISRLAGVTGELFF.

The chain carries TRBV20-1 and TRBJ2-1; the D is unclear. The CDR3 has 10 amino acids. From germline, CDR1 is DFQATT and CDR2 SNEGSKA (reference sequence). With 4 bases removed from V and 4 bases from J, the gap between germline ends came to 2 bases. The CDR3 here is CSAIYNEQFF. CDR3 in DNA: TGCAGTGCTATATACAATGAGCAGTTCTTC.

This sequence joins TRBV3-1 (or the pseudogene TRBV3-2) and TRBJ2-1, with D tentatively TRBD2 (6 bases). The CDR3 extends over 13 amino acids. Germline CDR1 is LGHDT and CDR2 is YNNKEL (reference sequence). V was trimmed by 4 bases and J by 10 bases, leaving 14 bases between them. CDR3 amino acids: CASSLPWAGEQFF. The CDR3 region has the DNA TGTGCCAGCAGCCTTCCTTGGGCGGGGGAGCAGTTCTTC.

On this clone: The same CDR3 can be traced to other DNA sequences in this sample. The chain couples TRBV12-5 to TRBJ1-6; the match to TRBD1 covers 7 bases. This CDR3 spans 17 amino acids. CDR1 and CDR2 from the germline V gene are LGHNT and FRNRAP. Trimming cost V 4 bases and J 0 bases; bases outside gene matches: 6. For the CDR3, the DNA is TGTGCTAGTGGTTCCCCACCAGGGGGCTCCTATAATTCACCCCTCCACTTT. As protein: CASGSPPGGSYNSPLHF. Full variable domain (missing parts from reference TRBV12-5 and TRBJ1-6): DARVTQTPRHKVTEMGQEVTMRCQPILGHNTVFWYRQTMMQGLELLAYFRNRAPLDDSGMPKDRFSAEMPDATLATLKIQPSEPRDSAVYFCASGSPPGGSYNSPLHFGNGTRLTVT.

CDR3 DNA sequence: TGCGCCAGCAGCCATCCGGGACAGGTCTATGGCTACACCTTC. Protein product: CASSHPGQVYGYTF. This chain links TRBV4-3 with TRBJ1-2; 8 nucleotides agree with TRBD1. The CDR3 extends over 14 amino acids. In germline, CDR1 is LGHNA, CDR2 YSLEER. V trimming: 3 bases; J trimming: 4 bases; junction bases outside the gene matches: 4.